A single sample gave rise to the 20 T cell receptor beta chains below, sequenced in a study of T cells in Graves' hyperthyroidism and ophthalmopathy. TCR beta CDR3 region amplification was performed from RNA transcripts. When the TCR CDR3 underwent first-round RT-PCR, the HTBI primer set was used. From the multiplex PCR reads, TCRdb called clonotypes with MiXCR, one entry per CDR3 protein. Of about 600,000 distinct CDR3 sequences detected, 12% to 15% appear once; the ten largest clones hold about 7%. Sequencing was carried out using blood. The receptors stem from a woman aged 18-30 years with Graves' ophthalmopathy.

This clonotype was seen only a few times. The V gene is TRBV7-9, the J gene TRBJ1-4; maybe TRBD1 (5 bases). The CDR3 length is 15 residues. Between the trimmed V and J ends, which lost 0 bases and 6 bases, there was a span of 11 bases. From germline, CDR1 is SEHNR and CDR2 FQNEAQ (reference sequence). The CDR3 coding sequence is TGTGCCAGCAGCTTAGCGGGGGACGAAGATGAAAAACTGTTTTTT. Its translation is CASSLAGDEDEKLFF. Full variable domain (missing parts from reference TRBV7-9 and TRBJ1-4): DTGVSQNPRHKITKRGQNVTFRCDPISEHNRLYWYRQTLGQGPEFLTYFQNEAQLEKSRLLSDRFSAERPKGSFSTLEIQRTEQGDSAMYLCASSLAGDEDEKLFFGSGTQLSVL.

This clonotype was found many times. The chain links TRBV12-3 or TRBV12-4 to TRBJ2-3, with D perhaps assigned TRBD1 or TRBD2 (5 bases each). This CDR3 comprises 13 residues. Trimming shortened V by 3 bases and J by 5 bases, and 9 bases separated the two germline ends. This CDR3 reads CASSLRGRDTQYF. The CDR3 coding sequence is TGTGCCAGCAGTTTGAGGGGTAGAGATACGCAGTATTTT.

This clonotype was recorded at least ten times. The chain is built from TRBV24-1 and TRBJ1-2; D perhaps matches TRBD1 (5 bases). The CDR3 has 12 residues. Germline assignment: CDR1 KGHDR and CDR2 SFDVKD. V lost 5 bases to trimming and J lost 8 bases, with 11 bases between them. The CDR3 loop is CATSGQGSGYTF. CDR3 bases: TGTGCCACCAGTGGGCAGGGCAGCGGCTACACCTTC.

On this clonotype: Just one base apart from a much larger clone, this may be a read error. This chain links TRBV24-1 with TRBJ2-1; 10 nucleotides line up with TRBD1. This CDR3 spans 17 amino acids. With V trimmed by 2 bases and J by 3 bases, 6 bases remained unmatched. Per germline, CDR1 KGHDR and CDR2 SFDVKD. CDR3 in DNA: TGTGCCACCAGTGATTCCCCCGGGACAGGGGTCTACAATGAGCAGTTCTTC. The encoded protein is CATSDSPGTGVYNEQFF.

CDR3 nucleotide sequence: TGTGCCAGCAGTCAAAGCACGTGGGACAGAGCGAACGAGCAGTACTTC. It encodes CASSQSTWDRANEQYF. The V and J genes are TRBV6-1 and TRBJ2-7; 7 bases map to TRBD1. V shed 5 bases, J shed 5 bases, and the junction held 15 bases outside the gene matches. The CDR3 loop spans 16 amino acids. Germline CDR1 reads MNHNS; CDR2 reads SASEGT.

At least ten counts were recorded for this clonotype. V and J are TRBV2 and TRBJ1-1, with D possibly matching TRBD1 (6 bases). V lost 9 bases to trimming and J lost 3 bases, with 11 bases between them. Germline CDR1 reads SNHLY; CDR2 reads FYNNEI. This CDR3 spans 12 amino acids. The CDR3 region has the DNA TGTGCCAGTTCCGGACAGTACACTGAAGCTTTCTTT. Encoded protein: CASSGQYTEAFF.

The sample holds many counts of this clonotype. The chain joins TRBV27 to TRBJ1-6; possible D gene TRBD1, 5 bases. The V and J ends lost 7 bases and 8 bases respectively, with 24 bases between them. The CDR3 runs 17 residues. The V gene's germline CDR1 is MNHEY and CDR2 SMNVEV (reference sequence). CDR3 loop: CASTRRLGDGPHSPLHF. CDR3 nucleotide sequence: TGTGCCAGCACCCGACGCCTTGGGGACGGGCCGCATTCACCCCTCCACTTT.

This clonotype was detected ten times or more. The genes are TRBV28 and TRBJ2-7, with 9 bases that match TRBD1. After removal of 8 bases from V and 2 bases from J, the junction contained 4 bases not matched to a gene. This CDR3 is 13 amino acids long. Per germline, CDR1 MDHEN and CDR2 SYDVKM. The CDR3 DNA is TGTGCCAGCTACCGGACAGGGGCCTACGAGCAGTACTTC. This encodes CASYRTGAYEQYF.

In this sample, this clonotype turned up once. This rearrangement joins TRBV5-1 to TRBJ2-3, with 13 bases that match TRBD2. The CDR3 runs 15 residues. CDR1 and CDR2 from the germline V gene are SGHRS and YFSETQ. The trim removed 6 bases at V and 4 bases at J, leaving 5 bases unmatched. The CDR3 loop reads CASKLAGGRPDTQYF. CDR3 bases: TGCGCCAGCAAACTAGCGGGAGGGAGGCCAGATACGCAGTATTTT. The full variable domain, with the rest looked up from reference TRBV5-1 and TRBJ2-3, is KAGVTQTPRYLIKTRGQQVTLSCSPISGHRSVSWYQQTPGQGLQFLFEYFSETQRNKGNFPGRFSGRQFSNSRSEMNVSTLELGDSALYLCASKLAGGRPDTQYFGPGTRLTVL.

J is TRBJ2-7 and V is TRBV13; D is perhaps TRBD2 (5 bases). CDR1 and CDR2 (germline): PRHDT, FYEKMQ (reference sequence). This CDR3 has 13 amino acids. The V and J ends lost 5 bases and 7 bases respectively, with 15 bases between them. The CDR3 region has the DNA TGTGCCAGCAGCCTCGGAGGTTATGGTGAGCAGTACTTC. Its protein product is CASSLGGYGEQYF. The variable domain in full, with the rest retrieved from reference TRBV13 and TRBJ2-7, is AAGVIQSPRHLIKEKRETATLKCYPIPRHDTVYWYQQGPGQDPQFLISFYEKMQSDKGSIPDRFSAQQFSDYHSELNMSSLELGDSALYFCASSLGGYGEQYFGPGTRLTVT.

Written as DNA, the CDR3 is TGCAGTGCTAGACCGGGACAGGGCCTCTATGGCTACACCTTC. It is translated as CSARPGQGLYGYTF. V is TRBV20-1 and J is TRBJ1-2, with 9 nucleotides matching TRBD1. This CDR3 has 14 residues. J lost 4 bases, V lost 2 bases, and 5 bases had no gene match. Germline CDR1 DFQATT, CDR2 SNEGSKA (reference sequence).

The V and J genes are TRBV7-9 and TRBJ2-5; 11 nucleotides match TRBD1. This CDR3 comprises 16 residues. Germline V gene data show CDR1 as SEHNR and CDR2 as FQNEAQ (reference sequence). V lost 2 bases to trimming and J lost 2 bases; unmatched junction nucleotides: 4. CDR3 protein: CASSLKGTGGQETQYF. The CDR3 DNA reads as TGTGCCAGCAGCTTAAAAGGGACAGGGGGGCAAGAGACCCAGTACTTC.

At least ten counts were recorded for this clonotype. The chain couples TRBV20-1 to TRBJ2-7, with D perhaps matching TRBD2 (5 bases). The CDR3 consists of 15 residues. The germline V and J ends were trimmed by 3 bases and 1 base, with 16 bases remaining between them. In germline, CDR1 is DFQATT, CDR2 SNEGSKA (reference sequence). This chain's CDR3 is CSARGSSRVSYEQYF. The CDR3 region has the DNA TGCAGTGCTAGGGGGAGCTCGCGGGTATCCTACGAGCAGTACTTC.

This clonotype was found a few times. The rearrangement joins TRBV4-2 to TRBJ2-5; tentatively, D is TRBD2 (7 bases). CDR3 length: 16 amino acids. The germline V gene encodes CDR1 LGHNA and CDR2 YNFKEQ. The V gene lost 0 bases and the J gene lost 4 bases, with 15 bases spanning the gap. The CDR3 here is CASSQERGRAPETQYF. The CDR3 region has the DNA TGTGCCAGCAGCCAAGAAAGGGGGAGGGCCCCAGAGACCCAGTACTTC.

This clonotype was recorded a few times. This chain uses TRBV7-9 with TRBJ1-3, with no clear D. CDR3 size: 15 residues. V lost 3 bases and J lost 1, with 10 bases in between. The germline CDR1 and CDR2 sequences are SEHNR and FQNEAQ (reference sequence). CDR3 nucleotides: TGTGCCAGCAGCTTTAGGGATGAGTCTGGAAACACCATATATTTT. This gives the protein CASSFRDESGNTIYF.

This clonotype was recorded a few times. The V and J genes are TRBV18 and TRBJ1-2; no clear D gene. Germline CDR1 reads KGHSH; CDR2 reads LQKENI. Trimming removed 4 bases from V and 1 base from J, with 19 bases in between. The length of the CDR3 is 17 residues. Here the CDR3 reads CASSLQGQATSNYGYTF. CDR3 in DNA: TGTGCCAGCTCACTACAAGGCCAAGCTACCAGTAACTATGGCTACACCTTC.

This clonotype showed up many times. This chain connects TRBV12-3 or TRBV12-4 to TRBJ1-2, with 9 bases identical to TRBD1. The CDR3 is made up of 14 amino acids. Trimming cost V 5 bases and J 3 bases; bases outside gene matches: 4. CDR3 sequence (DNA): TGTGCCAGCAGTCGGGACAGGGACCACTATGGCTACACCTTC. It specifies CASSRDRDHYGYTF.

The chain uses TRBV19 and TRBJ1-5; TRBD1 agrees at 9 bases. The ends lost 7 bases at V and 6 bases at J; junction bases unmatched: 16. The CDR3 consists of 17 residues. CDR1 is LNHDA, CDR2 SQIVND, per germline (reference sequence). The CDR3 DNA follows: TGTGCCAGTACTGGGGGACAGGGTTTCGTAGCAAGTCAGCCCCAGCATTTT. Translation: CASTGGQGFVASQPQHF.

Only a few counts were recorded for this clonotype. The V and J genes are TRBV5-4 and TRBJ2-2; D possibly corresponds to TRBD2 (6 bases). The V gene's germline CDR1 is SGHNT and CDR2 YYREEE (reference sequence). Trimming took off 1 base at V and 2 bases at J, with 12 bases between the two ends. This CDR3 is 16 amino acids long. DNA for the CDR3: TGTGCCAGCAGCTTGCCGGGGAGGTTCAACACCGGGGAGCTGTTTTTT. This gives the protein CASSLPGRFNTGELFF.

This clonotype was seen just once. V is TRBV29-1 and J is TRBJ2-5; TRBD1 matches 9 bases. The CDR3 contains 14 residues. CDR1 is SQVTM and CDR2 is ANQGSEA in the germline V gene. J lost 5 bases, V lost 4 bases, and 8 bases had no gene match. The CDR3 region has the DNA TGCAGCGTTGTGACAGGGGGGTACCTGGAGACCCAGTACTTC. Protein sequence: CSVVTGGYLETQYF.